These 18 T cell receptor beta chains share one sample of origin, sequenced in a study of siplizumab effects on memory and regulatory T cells. The repertoire was sequenced with immunoSEQ multiplex PCR; TCRdb's copy has only in-frame clones and lacks some. Of roughly 56,000 clones listed, over 90% are singletons. Sequencing input: CD8+ T cells sorted from blood. The receptors stem from a human donor in good health.

Here the CDR3 reads CACIPSEQETQYF. Written as DNA, the CDR3 is TGTGCCTGCATTCCTAGCGAGCAAGAGACCCAGTACTTC. The rearrangement uses TRBV30 and TRBJ2-5; a possible D gene is TRBD2 (6 bases). This CDR3 is built from 13 residues. Germline loops: CDR1 GTSNPN, CDR2 SVGIG (reference sequence). Trimming cost V 6 bases and J 2 bases, with 13 bases left between them.

The chain couples TRBV5-1 to TRBJ2-3, with TRBD2 identical over 11 bases. The CDR3 contains 19 residues. V dropped 1 base and J dropped 1; count of bases not matched to a gene: 11. From germline, CDR1 is SGHRS and CDR2 YFSETQ. This CDR3 is CASSLRLAGQAMGTDTQYF. The CDR3 nucleotides read TGCGCCAGCAGCTTGAGACTAGCGGGACAGGCTATGGGCACAGATACGCAGTATTTT.

The chain has TRBV19 and TRBJ1-5, with a weak D call TRBD1 (6 bases). The length of the CDR3 is 13 residues. Germline V lookup: CDR1 LNHDA, CDR2 SQIVND (reference sequence). The germline V and J ends were trimmed by 4 bases and 8 bases, with 12 bases remaining between them. The CDR3 loop is CASSTLQGKPQHF. CDR3 sequence (DNA): TGTGCCAGTAGTACACTACAGGGTAAGCCCCAGCATTTT.

The chain combines TRBV2 with TRBJ1-5; 7 bases match TRBD1. The CDR3 runs to 16 residues. J was trimmed by 0 bases and V by 6 bases; bases with no gene match: 8. The germline gives CDR1 SNHLY, CDR2 FYNNEI. The CDR3 protein is CASSGGTVISNQPQHF. The DNA of the CDR3 is TGTGCCAGCAGCGGAGGGACAGTGATTAGCAATCAGCCCCAGCATTTT.

The V and J genes are TRBV25-1 and TRBJ2-7, with D maybe TRBD1 (6 bases). Germline V gene data show CDR1 as MGHDK and CDR2 as SYGVNS. Trimming took 1 base from V and 2 from J, leaving 15 bases between them. This CDR3 has 16 residues. The CDR3 sequence: CASSESVGTLTYEQYF. Written as DNA, the CDR3 is TGTGCCAGCAGTGAATCCGTCGGGACACTAACCTACGAGCAGTACTTC.

V and J are TRBV6-5 and TRBJ1-2; D gene ambiguous. Germline V gene lookup returns CDR1 MNHEY and CDR2 SVGAGI. The CDR3 has 14 residues. Trimming stripped 0 bases from V and 4 bases from J, with 9 bases between. This CDR3 reads CASSYSSSAYGYTF. The CDR3 bases are TGTGCCAGCAGTTACTCCTCCAGCGCCTATGGCTACACCTTC.

J is TRBJ2-7 and V is TRBV28, with 8 bases matching TRBD2. Germline V gives CDR1 MDHEN, CDR2 SYDVKM. V lost 5 bases to trimming and J lost 2 bases; unmatched junction nucleotides: 11. This CDR3 region has 16 residues. CDR3 protein: CASSPRTSRSPYEQYF. CDR3 coding DNA: TGTGCCAGCAGTCCCCGGACTAGCCGGAGTCCCTACGAGCAGTACTTC.

The chain recombines TRBV11-3 with TRBJ2-7; the D gene is possibly TRBD1 (6 bases). Trimming took 4 bases from V and 4 from J, leaving 11 bases between them. Germline-derived CDR1 and CDR2 are SGHNT and YENEEA. CDR3 length equals 13 residues. CDR3 DNA: TGTGCCAGCAGCTACGGACAGACTTACGAGCAGTACTTC. It yields the protein CASSYGQTYEQYF.

The V and J genes are TRBV7-9 and TRBJ2-5; tentatively, D is TRBD1 (6 bases). The germline V gene has CDR1 SEHNR and CDR2 FQNEAQ (reference sequence). Deletions cut 5 bases from V and 0 bases from J, with 13 bases between. The CDR3 spans 15 residues. The CDR3 region is CASSGTPRNQETQYF. CDR3 sequence (DNA): TGTGCCAGCAGCGGGACACCGAGAAACCAAGAGACCCAGTACTTC.

The chain couples TRBV10-3 to TRBJ2-7; D remains ambiguous. There are 12 residues in the CDR3. Trimming removed 2 bases at V and 4 bases at J, with 6 bases between. Germline V gene data show CDR1 as ENHRY and CDR2 as SYGVKD. The CDR3 region is CAISEPYYEQYF. DNA for the CDR3: TGTGCCATCAGTGAGCCGTATTACGAGCAGTACTTC.

The chain links TRBV4-3 to TRBJ2-2; D is possibly TRBD1 (6 bases). Per germline, CDR1 LGHNA and CDR2 YSLEER. Trimming took off 4 bases at V and 4 bases at J, with 10 bases between the two ends. The CDR3 runs 14 residues. CDR3 residues: CASSPETGTGELFF. CDR3 sequence (DNA): TGCGCCAGCAGCCCCGAGACAGGCACCGGGGAGCTGTTTTTT.

The V gene is TRBV7-6, the J gene TRBJ1-6, with unresolved D. V lost 3 bases and J lost 8, with 11 bases in between. Germline V gene sequence: CDR1 SGHVS, CDR2 FNYEAQ. The length of the CDR3 is 14 residues. The CDR3 here is CASSFSGSDSPLHF. For the CDR3, the DNA is TGTGCCAGCAGCTTTTCGGGTTCTGATTCACCCCTCCACTTT.

The chain carries TRBV7-8 and TRBJ2-1; 8 bases map to TRBD2. In germline, CDR1 is SGHVS, CDR2 FQNEAQ. Trimming at V came to 6 bases and at J to 3 bases, leaving 4 bases not matched to a gene. The CDR3 covers 14 residues. CDR3 amino acids: CASRPGTSYNEQFF. The CDR3, as DNA: TGTGCCAGCAGACCCGGGACTAGCTACAATGAGCAGTTCTTC.

This clone was seen once. This sequence joins TRBV27 and TRBJ2-7, with no clear D. The CDR3 covers 14 residues. Trimming took 2 bases from V and 3 from J, leaving 11 bases between them. Looked up from germline, CDR1 is MNHEY and CDR2 is SMNVEV (reference sequence). The CDR3 DNA is TGTGCCAGCAGTTTAGCGTCAGGAGACTACGAGCAGTACTTC. Its protein product is CASSLASGDYEQYF.

The V call is TRBV29-1, the J call TRBJ2-1; D gene unclear. From germline, CDR1 is SQVTM and CDR2 ANQGSEA. The CDR3 is 16 amino acids. Trimming shortened V by 0 bases and J by 5 bases, and 17 bases separated the two germline ends. The CDR3 nucleotides read TGCAGCGTTGAAGATTGGGAAGTAGCAGCAAACAATGAGCAGTTCTTC. Translating gives CSVEDWEVAANNEQFF.

Details on this clone: Other DNA sequences in the same sample also yield this CDR3. The V and J genes are TRBV27 and TRBJ2-1; TRBD1 matches 8 bases. V trimming: 3 bases; J trimming: 9 bases; junction bases outside the gene matches: 7. Germline loops: CDR1 MNHEY, CDR2 SMNVEV (reference sequence). This CDR3 comprises 14 residues. CDR3 in DNA: TGTGCCAGCAGTTTCCCAGGACAGGGAGGTGAGCAGTTCTTC. This sequence encodes CASSFPGQGGEQFF.

CDR3 amino acids: CASSANYKGVTEAFF. In DNA, the CDR3 is TGTGCCAGCAGCGCTAATTACAAGGGGGTAACTGAAGCTTTCTTT. The rearrangement joins TRBV7-9 to TRBJ1-1; weak D call: TRBD1 (6 bases). Germline CDR1 and CDR2: SEHNR and FQNEAQ (reference sequence). Trimming took off 5 bases at V and 5 bases at J, with 18 bases between the two ends. The CDR3 is made up of 15 amino acids. The whole variable domain, remainder taken from reference TRBV7-9 and TRBJ1-1, is DTGVSQNPRHKITKRGQNVTFRCDPISEHNRLYWYRQTLGQGPEFLTYFQNEAQLEKSRLLSDRFSAERPKGSFSTLEIQRTEQGDSAMYLCASSANYKGVTEAFFGQGTRLTVV.

The V and J genes are TRBV9 and TRBJ2-1, with D unresolved. The CDR3 spans 11 residues. Germline V gene data show CDR1 as SGDLS and CDR2 as YYNGEE. Trimming stripped 3 bases from V and 8 bases from J, with 6 bases between. The CDR3 region is CASSGFDEQFF. CDR3 coding DNA: TGTGCCAGCAGCGGCTTCGATGAGCAGTTCTTC.